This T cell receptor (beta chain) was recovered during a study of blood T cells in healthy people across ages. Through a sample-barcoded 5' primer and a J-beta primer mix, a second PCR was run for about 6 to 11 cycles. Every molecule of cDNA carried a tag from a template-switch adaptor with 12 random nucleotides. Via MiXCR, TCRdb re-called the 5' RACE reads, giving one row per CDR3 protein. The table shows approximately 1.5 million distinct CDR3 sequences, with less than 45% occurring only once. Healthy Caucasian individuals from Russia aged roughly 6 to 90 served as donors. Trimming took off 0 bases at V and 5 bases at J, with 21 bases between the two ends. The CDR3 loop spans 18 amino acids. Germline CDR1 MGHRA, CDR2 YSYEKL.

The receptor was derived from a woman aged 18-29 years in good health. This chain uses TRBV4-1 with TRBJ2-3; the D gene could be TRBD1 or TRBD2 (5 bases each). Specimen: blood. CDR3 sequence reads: CASSQEWAGRDEGDTQYF. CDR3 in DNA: TGCGCCAGCAGCCAAGAATGGGCTGGCAGGGATGAGGGAGATACGCAGTATTTT.